The TCR beta chain under discussion was sequenced for a study of T cells after yellow fever vaccination. This clonotype has a count of ten or more. CDR3 size: 12 residues. V gave up 4 bases and J gave up 1 base, with 6 bases separating them. Germline values: CDR1 SQVTM, CDR2 ANQGSEA. TCRdb re-analysed the 5' RACE reads in MiXCR, keeping a single row per CDR3 protein. This table holds roughly 140,000 distinct CDR3 sequences, roughly 8% found once. This sequence joins TRBV29-1 and TRBJ2-3; D call uncertain. The clonotype was recovered from a man under 40 who received the YFV17D yellow fever vaccine. Sequencing was performed on CD4+ T cells sorted from PBMCs, taken 5 days after the yellow fever booster vaccination. CDR3 in amino acids: CSVVQGTDTQYF. The CDR3 nucleotides are TGCAGCGTTGTACAAGGCACAGATACGCAGTATTTT.